The 27 T cell receptor beta chains below were found in one sample sequenced in a study of blood T cell repertoires in COVID-19. This table comes from immunoSEQ multiplex PCR, and its TCRdb copy is limited to in-frame clones, with some not included. The sample comprises around 190,000 clones, 82% of which are singletons, and 7.8% rests with the top ten. Sequenced material: peripheral blood. These TCRs come from a woman aged 55-69 years with COVID-19, enrolled during active disease.

V and J are TRBV5-1 and TRBJ2-5; possible D gene TRBD1, 6 bases. Per the germline V gene, CDR1 is SGHRS and CDR2 is YFSETQ. This CDR3 has 13 amino acids. V was cut by 5 bases and J by 5 bases, with 13 bases left in between. The CDR3 DNA reads as TGCGCCAGCAGACAAACAGGGCTGGAGACCCAGTACTTC. Its translation is CASRQTGLETQYF.

The CDR3 spells CASSHFLDRAYNSPLHF. The CDR3 coding sequence is TGTGCCAGCAGCCATTTTTTGGACAGGGCTTATAATTCACCCCTCCACTTT. The chain has TRBV3-1 (or the pseudogene TRBV3-2) and TRBJ1-6; TRBD1 agrees at 8 bases. This CDR3 has 17 residues. The ends lost 3 bases at V and 4 bases at J; junction bases unmatched: 8. The V gene's germline CDR1 is LGHDT and CDR2 YNNKEL (reference sequence).

This chain uses TRBV5-4 with TRBJ1-1, with 8 bases fitting TRBD1. The germline V gene has CDR1 SGHNT and CDR2 YYREEE (reference sequence). The CDR3 is made up of 16 amino acids. V lost 4 bases, J lost 3 bases, and 11 bases stayed unmatched. The CDR3 is CASSPRQGQGYTEAFF. Here the CDR3 DNA reads TGTGCCAGCAGCCCTCGACAGGGGCAAGGGTACACTGAAGCTTTCTTT.

The genes are TRBV3-1 (or the pseudogene TRBV3-2) and TRBJ2-7, with 9 positions matching TRBD2. This CDR3 has 15 residues. V gave up 4 bases and J gave up 4 bases; unmatched junction bases: 8. Germline V gene data show CDR1 as LGHDT and CDR2 as YNNKEL (reference sequence). CDR3 sequence reads: CASSPLAGEVYEQYF. The CDR3 DNA follows: TGTGCCAGCAGCCCCTTAGCGGGAGAGGTGTACGAGCAGTACTTC.

The V and J genes are TRBV7-2 and TRBJ1-5, with D hard to call. CDR3 length equals 14 residues. Germline V gene sequence: CDR1 SGHTA, CDR2 FQGNSA. V was cut by 1 base and J by 6 bases, with 10 bases left in between. CDR3 nucleotide sequence: TGTGCCAGCAGCTTAGACTCAAGTACTCAGCCCCAGCATTTT. This encodes CASSLDSSTQPQHF. Full variable domain (rest looked up from reference TRBV7-2 and TRBJ1-5): GAGVSQSPSNKVTEKGKDVELRCDPISGHTALYWYRQSLGQGLEFLIYFQGNSAPDKSGLPSDRFSAERTGGSVSTLTIQRTQQEDSAVYLCASSLDSSTQPQHFGDGTRLSIL.

The chain links TRBV4-1 to TRBJ2-1; 9 nucleotides line up with TRBD1. The CDR3 has 16 residues. V was pared by 8 bases and J by 7 bases, with 15 bases of the junction left unmatched. Germline V lookup: CDR1 MGHRA, CDR2 YSYEKL. The CDR3 here is CASYKSWTGERNEQFF. The CDR3 bases are TGCGCCAGCTATAAATCTTGGACAGGGGAAAGGAATGAGCAGTTCTTC.

CDR3 in amino acids: CASSQGIGDNQPQHF. The DNA for the CDR3 is TGTGCCAGCAGCCAAGGAATAGGGGACAATCAGCCCCAGCATTTT. The chain joins TRBV3-1 (or the pseudogene TRBV3-2) to TRBJ1-5; tentatively, D is TRBD1 (5 bases). Germline-derived CDR1 and CDR2 are LGHDT and YNNKEL (reference sequence). V dropped 1 base and J dropped 3 bases, with 10 bases sitting between them. The CDR3 has 15 residues.

J is TRBJ2-2 and V is TRBV4-3; 12 bases match TRBD2. With 3 bases clipped from V and 3 bases from J, the junction kept 8 bases outside the gene matches. Germline V gene lookup returns CDR1 LGHNA and CDR2 YSLEER. The CDR3 is 18 residues long. The CDR3 sequence is CASSHASGRALDTGELFF. The CDR3 DNA is TGCGCCAGCAGCCATGCTAGCGGGAGGGCCTTGGACACCGGGGAGCTGTTTTTT.

The V call is TRBV7-2, the J call TRBJ2-1, with D perhaps TRBD1 (6 bases). The CDR3 sequence is 13 residues long. Germline loops: CDR1 SGHTA, CDR2 FQGNSA. Between the trimmed V and J ends, which lost 0 bases and 7 bases, there was a span of 7 bases. The CDR3 reads CASSLARGNEQFF. In nucleotides, the CDR3 is TGTGCCAGCAGCTTAGCAAGGGGGAATGAGCAGTTCTTC.

This chain links TRBV10-2 with TRBJ1-6, with TRBD1 matching 10 bases. Germline V gene sequence: CDR1 WSHSY, CDR2 SAAADI. V dropped 0 bases and J dropped 9; count of bases not matched to a gene: 2. This CDR3 contains 15 residues. The CDR3 DNA reads TGCGCCAGCAGTGAGTCCGGGACAGGGGTTTCACCCCTCCACTTT. Protein sequence: CASSESGTGVSPLHF.

V usage is TRBV12-3 or TRBV12-4 and J usage is TRBJ1-5; D not certain. Deletions cut 1 base from V and 7 bases from J, with 8 bases between. There are 13 residues in the CDR3. CDR3 loop: CASSLGEGQPQHF. CDR3 nucleotides: TGTGCCAGCAGTTTAGGAGAGGGACAGCCCCAGCATTTT.

This clone is a singleton in its sample. The chain couples TRBV5-1 to TRBJ2-5; 8 bases agree with TRBD2. Germline V gene lookup returns CDR1 SGHRS and CDR2 YFSETQ. V dropped 6 bases and J dropped 4; count of bases not matched to a gene: 5. The CDR3 covers 13 residues. CDR3 protein: CASNKAGAETQYF. CDR3 nucleotide sequence: TGCGCCAGCAACAAAGCGGGAGCAGAGACCCAGTACTTC.

This clone appeared once. This chain links TRBV27 with TRBJ1-2; TRBD1 aligns across 9 bases. Per the germline V gene, CDR1 is MNHEY and CDR2 is SMNVEV (reference sequence). The CDR3 extends over 13 amino acids. J lost 8 bases, V lost 3 bases, and 4 bases had no gene match. CDR3 sequence reads: CASSFTGGYGYTF. The CDR3 DNA is TGTGCCAGCAGTTTTACAGGGGGCTACGGCTACACCTTC.

This clone was detected only once. V usage is TRBV24-1 and J usage is TRBJ2-2; D possibly corresponds to TRBD1 (6 bases). CDR3 size: 13 residues. Germline CDR1 is KGHDR and CDR2 is SFDVKD. The V gene lost 4 bases and the J gene lost 9 bases, with 11 bases spanning the gap. The CDR3: CATSEQGLRELFF. Written as DNA, the CDR3 is TGTGCCACCAGTGAACAGGGTCTACGGGAGCTGTTTTTT.

This chain links TRBV9 with TRBJ2-2; a possible D gene is TRBD1 (6 bases). The V gene lost 4 bases and the J gene lost 5 bases, with 15 bases spanning the gap. The germline CDR1 and CDR2 sequences are SGDLS and YYNGEE. This CDR3 contains 15 residues. As DNA, the CDR3 is TGTGCCAGCAGCTTTCAGGGGTCTCGGACCGGGGAGCTGTTTTTT. As protein: CASSFQGSRTGELFF.

This clone has only a few counts. This chain links TRBV10-3 with TRBJ1-1; 9 nucleotides line up with TRBD1. From germline, CDR1 is ENHRY and CDR2 SYGVKD. V trimming: 6 bases; J trimming: 3 bases; junction bases outside the gene matches: 8. The CDR3 sequence is 15 residues long. The CDR3 sequence is CAISELDRGHTEAFF. The CDR3 DNA is TGTGCCATCAGCGAACTGGACAGGGGTCACACTGAAGCTTTCTTT.

V is TRBV24-1 and J is TRBJ2-3, with D possibly matching TRBD2 (6 bases). The CDR3 sequence is 13 residues long. Deletions cut 10 bases from V and 3 bases from J, with 13 bases between. Germline CDR1 KGHDR, CDR2 SFDVKD. CDR3 residues: CATRRAETDTQYF. Here the CDR3 DNA reads TGTGCCACGAGGAGGGCGGAAACAGATACGCAGTATTTT.

The CDR3 sequence: CASSLWDRDEQYV. The CDR3 DNA follows: TGTGCCAGCAGTTTATGGGACAGGGATGAGCAGTACGTC. The rearrangement links TRBV28 to TRBJ2-7; 8 nucleotides align to TRBD1. There are 13 residues in the CDR3. The V gene's germline CDR1 is MDHEN and CDR2 SYDVKM. J lost 7 bases, V lost 0 bases, and 2 bases had no gene match.

The chain recombines TRBV6-5 with TRBJ2-7, with unresolved D. The CDR3 is 14 residues long. V gave up 2 bases and J gave up 7 bases, with 15 bases separating them. Germline CDR1 MNHEY, CDR2 SVGAGI. This CDR3 is CASSYVAPGREQYF. For the CDR3, the DNA is TGTGCCAGCAGTTACGTGGCCCCAGGAAGAGAGCAGTACTTC.

The rearrangement links TRBV7-2 to TRBJ2-7, with 10 bases lining up with TRBD2. Trimming cost V 7 bases and J 3 bases; bases outside gene matches: 6. This CDR3 comprises 14 residues. In germline, CDR1 is SGHTA, CDR2 FQGNSA. This CDR3 reads CASNPSGSGYEQYF. The CDR3 DNA reads as TGTGCCAGCAACCCTAGCGGGAGTGGCTACGAGCAGTACTTC.

This sequence joins TRBV5-1 and TRBJ1-2, with TRBD1 matching 7 bases. The germline gives CDR1 SGHRS, CDR2 YFSETQ. CDR3 length equals 15 residues. V was pared by 0 bases and J by 4 bases, with 6 bases of the junction left unmatched. CDR3 in DNA: TGCGCCAGCAGCTTGGAAGGGCGGGACAGCTATGGCTACACCTTC. Its protein product is CASSLEGRDSYGYTF.

The V and J genes are TRBV28 and TRBJ1-1, with D maybe TRBD1 (6 bases). Trimming pared 8 bases from V and 2 bases from J, leaving 15 bases between. Germline V gene sequence: CDR1 MDHEN, CDR2 SYDVKM. CDR3 length equals 14 residues. This CDR3 reads CASLGAGSNTEAFF. The CDR3 DNA reads as TGTGCCAGCCTGGGGGCCGGATCTAACACTGAAGCTTTCTTT. Supplemented by reference TRBV28 and TRBJ1-1, the full variable domain reads DVKVTQSSRYLVKRTGEKVFLECVQDMDHENMFWYRQDPGLGLRLIYFSYDVKMKEKGDIPEGYSVSREKKERFSLILESASTNQTSMYLCASLGAGSNTEAFFGQGTRLTVV.

The CDR3 nucleotides are TGTGCCAGCAGCGTAGCTGAGGGGACAGGGAGGTATGGCTACACCTTC. This encodes CASSVAEGTGRYGYTF. The chain joins TRBV9 to TRBJ1-2; 9 bases line up with TRBD1. Germline CDR1 SGDLS, CDR2 YYNGEE. This CDR3 contains 16 residues. Trimming at V came to 0 bases and at J to 5 bases, leaving 8 bases not matched to a gene.

The gene calls are TRBV5-6 and TRBJ1-6, with a possible D match to TRBD1 (6 bases). This CDR3 spans 14 amino acids. The germline V gene encodes CDR1 SGHDT and CDR2 YYEEEE. The germline V and J ends were trimmed by 3 bases and 7 bases, with 11 bases remaining between them. CDR3 nucleotide sequence: TGTGCCAGCAGCTCGGGACATTTGAATTCACCCCTCCACTTT. As protein: CASSSGHLNSPLHF.

V and J are TRBV28 and TRBJ1-2; no reliable D call. Germline V CDR1 and CDR2: MDHEN, SYDVKM. The CDR3 has 14 amino acids. V lost 6 bases and J 1 base, leaving 12 bases between the germline ends. This CDR3 is CASSLTFSNYGYTF. The CDR3 DNA follows: TGTGCCAGCAGCCTCACGTTTAGTAACTATGGCTACACCTTC.

The chain carries TRBV13 and TRBJ1-3; 10 nucleotides align to TRBD1. J lost 4 bases, V lost 5 bases, and 8 bases had no gene match. The CDR3 has 16 amino acids. The germline V gene has CDR1 PRHDT and CDR2 FYEKMQ (reference sequence). The CDR3 loop reads CASSGKPGQGGNTIYF. CDR3 DNA sequence: TGTGCCAGCAGCGGGAAACCGGGACAGGGGGGAAACACCATATATTTT.

CDR3 amino acids: CASSLAPKQAGELFF. DNA of the CDR3: TGCGCCAGCAGCTTGGCCCCTAAGCAGGCCGGGGAGCTGTTTTTT. The chain links TRBV5-1 to TRBJ2-2; D is unresolved. This CDR3 spans 15 amino acids. V lost 0 bases, J lost 6 bases, and 12 bases lay in between. CDR1 is SGHRS and CDR2 is YFSETQ in the germline V gene.